The rows below give T cell receptor beta chains drawn from one sample of a study of T cell changes during pregnancy in multiple sclerosis. Using immunoSEQ multiplex PCR, the repertoire was profiled, and TCRdb retains in-frame clones only, with some absent. The data hold about 50,000 clones, with 85% to 95% observed a single time. The input for sequencing was CD4+ T cells from peripheral blood mononuclear cells, taken in the third trimester of pregnancy. These receptors originate from a female donor with multiple sclerosis, enrolled in a pregnancy study. The CDR3 runs from the conserved cysteine through the conserved F or W. D genes are given only for firm matches. The listing skips clone size in some rows; elsewhere it reads once, few, many or a size class.

>TRBJ2-3|once|TRBD2|TRBV15
CATSRDGTGGGADTQYF
TGTGCCACCAGCAGAGACGGAACGGGGGGGGGAGCAGATACGCAGTATTTT
>TRBJ2-5|NA|NA|TRBV6-6
CASSSTGNQETQYF
TGTGCCAGCAGTTCCACAGGGAACCAAGAGACCCAGTACTTC
>TRBJ1-6|NA|NA|TRBV5-4
CASSRRGDIMSPLHF
TGTGCCAGCAGCCGCAGGGGAGACATTATGTCGCCCCTCCACTTT
>TRBJ1-4|once|NA|TRBV10-3
CAIKGVTEKLFF
TGTGCCATCAAGGGGGTGACCGAAAAACTGTTTTTT
>TRBJ2-1|NA|NA|TRBV30
CAWSVLRGQFF
TGTGCCTGGAGTGTATTGCGGGGGCAGTTCTTC
>TRBJ2-1|NA|TRBD2|TRBV2
CASAGGYPGGEQFF
TGTGCCAGCGCGGGGGGCTACCCCGGCGGTGAGCAGTTCTTC
>TRBJ2-7|NA|TRBD1|TRBV2
CASRTGGDEQYF
TGTGCCAGCAGGACAGGGGGGGACGAGCAGTACTTC
>TRBJ1-5|NA|TRBD1|TRBV19
CASSPGQDSNQPQHF
TGTGCCAGTAGTCCCGGACAGGATAGCAATCAGCCCCAGCATTTT
>TRBJ1-2|NA|NA|TRBV19
CASISERTNYGYTF
TGTGCCAGTATTAGCGAGAGAACAAACTATGGCTACACCTTC
>TRBJ2-7|NA|TRBD2|TRBV7-2
CASSLGRRGAGSRYEQYF
TGTGCCAGCAGCTTAGGCCGGCGGGGGGCCGGAAGTAGGTACGAGCAGTACTTC
>TRBJ1-6|NA|TRBD1|TRBV5-1
CASSHRGVSSPLHF
TGCGCCAGCAGCCACAGGGGTGTCAGTTCACCCCTCCACTTT
>TRBJ1-1|NA|TRBD1|TRBV10-3
CAISEDRALTEAFF
TGTGCCATCAGTGAGGACAGGGCCCTCACTGAAGCTTTCTTT
>TRBJ2-7|NA|TRBD1|TRBV5-6
CASSLAGQSYEQYF
TGTGCCAGCAGCTTGGCGGGACAGAGCTACGAGCAGTACTTC
>TRBJ1-1|NA|TRBD1|TRBV2
CASRYQGASTEAFF
TGTGCCAGCAGGTATCAGGGGGCCAGCACTGAAGCTTTCTTT
>TRBJ1-4|NA|TRBD1|TRBV6-5
CASRLDRVDEKLFF
TGTGCCAGCAGGCTGGACAGGGTTGATGAAAAACTGTTTTTT
>TRBJ1-6|once|TRBD1|TRBV18
CASSPLSGGDSPLHF
TGTGCCAGCTCACCACTTTCAGGGGGAGACTCACCCCTCCACTTT
>TRBJ1-5|NA|TRBD1|TRBV19
CASSMMDRGGQPQHF
TGTGCCAGTAGTATGATGGACAGGGGAGGCCAGCCCCAGCATTTT
>TRBJ2-7|NA|TRBD2|TRBV4-1
CASSQESLEKRGGPPLLYEQYF
TGCGCCAGCAGCCAAGAATCGCTAGAGAAGCGGGGGGGCCCGCCCCTGCTCTACGAGCAGTACTTC
>TRBJ2-2|NA|NA|TRBV4-2
CASSQVGTGTSNTGELFF
TGTGCCAGCAGCCAAGTCGGGACCGGGACAAGTAACACCGGGGAGCTGTTTTTT
>TRBJ2-7|NA|TRBD1|TRBV30
CAWRMTGPYEQYF
TGTGCCTGGAGGATGACAGGGCCTTACGAGCAGTACTTC
>TRBJ1-2|NA|NA|TRBV11-2
CASTLVRGGGYTF
TGTGCCAGCACTCTTGTAAGGGGGGGAGGCTACACCTTC
>TRBJ2-5|NA|NA|TRBV29-1
CSTRGGSRETQYF
TGCAGCACGCGTGGGGGCTCTCGGGAGACCCAGTACTTC
>TRBJ1-2|NA|TRBD1|TRBV7-2
CASSLMSTGINYGYTF
TGTGCCAGCAGCTTAATGTCGACAGGGATTAACTATGGCTACACCTTC
>TRBJ1-1|NA|NA|TRBV7-2
CASSLTQARNTEAFF
TGTGCCAGCAGCTTGACACAGGCGCGGAACACTGAAGCTTTCTTT
>TRBJ2-1|NA|TRBD2|TRBV30
CAWSERGGREQFF
TGTGCCTGGAGTGAGCGGGGGGGGCGAGAGCAGTTCTTC
>TRBJ2-5|NA|NA|TRBV29-1
CSVGGGPETQYF
TGCAGCGTTGGGGGGGGGCCAGAGACCCAGTACTTC
>TRBJ2-6|NA|NA|TRBV4-2
CASSQDRGRVHSGANVLTF
TGTGCCAGCAGCCAAGATAGGGGCAGGGTCCACTCTGGGGCCAACGTCCTGACTTTC
>TRBJ2-7|NA|NA|TRBV7-2
CASSFVSQGPYEQYF
TGTGCCAGCAGCTTCGTTTCGCAGGGGCCCTACGAGCAGTACTTC
>TRBJ1-2|NA|NA|TRBV7-9
CASSLDREGDGYTF
TGTGCCAGCAGCTTAGACAGGGAAGGGGATGGCTACACCTTC
>TRBJ2-5|NA|TRBD2|TRBV9
CASSRAGLAGSETQYF
TGTGCCAGCAGCAGAGCGGGACTAGCGGGGTCAGAGACCCAGTACTTC
>TRBJ1-2|NA|TRBD1|TRBV7-8
CASSLVGGQGVSGYTF
TGTGCCAGCAGCTTAGTAGGAGGACAGGGCGTTTCTGGCTACACCTTC